Listed below are T cell receptor beta chains from one sample, sequenced in a study of shared T cell receptors in the human thymus. Assay: immunoSEQ multiplex PCR; the TCRdb copy retains only in-frame clones and omits some. The sample has approximately 490,000 clones, around 82% seen once. This sample was shared with a second study, whose subject was human thymus T cells.

What was sequenced was thymocytes. These TCRs come from a boy in the first two years of life with a congenital heart defect. The CDR3 runs from the conserved cysteine through the conserved F or W. D genes are given only for firm matches. Some rows mark clone size as missing; the rest say once, few, many or name a class of expanded clone.

J gene	V gene	clone size	D gene	CDR3 protein	CDR3 DNA
TRBJ2-2	TRBV29-1	-	-	CSVPQPPSGWVPPNTGELFF	TGCAGCGTCCCCCAACCCCCCAGCGGTTGGGTCCCGCCGAACACCGGGGAGCTGTTTTTT
TRBJ2-5	TRBV18	-	-	CASSPGLGDQETQYF	TGTGCCAGCTCACCTGGGCTCGGGGATCAAGAGACCCAGTACTTC
TRBJ1-5	TRBV4-2	-	TRBD1	CASSHADRVNQPQHF	TGTGCCAGCAGCCATGCCGACAGGGTCAATCAGCCCCAGCATTTT
TRBJ1-3	TRBV7-9	-	-	CASSTDGGPGNTIYF	TGTGCCAGCAGCACAGACGGGGGTCCTGGAAACACCATATATTTT
TRBJ1-2	TRBV29-1	-	TRBD1	CSGVTGSYGYTF	TGCAGCGGCGTGACAGGGTCCTATGGCTACACCTTC
TRBJ2-3	TRBV28	-	TRBD2	CASSLWGAGVDTDTQYF	TGTGCCAGCAGTTTATGGGGAGCGGGAGTGGACACAGATACGCAGTATTTT
TRBJ2-7	TRBV11-1	-	-	CASSLYSSYEQYF	TGTGCCAGCAGCTTATACAGTTCCTACGAGCAGTACTTC
TRBJ2-1	TRBV7-2	-	-	CASSPNPQGLRDNEQFF	TGTGCCAGCAGCCCCAACCCGCAGGGCCTTAGGGACAATGAGCAGTTCTTC
TRBJ2-3	TRBV14	-	-	CASSPSRDTQYF	TGTGCCAGCAGCCCTTCTAGAGATACGCAGTATTTT
TRBJ2-1	TRBV28	-	-	CASGGSRGARFF	TGTGCCAGTGGGGGGTCCAGGGGGGCTCGGTTCTTC
TRBJ2-7	TRBV6-1	few	TRBD1	CASSVDRETDEQYF	TGTGCCAGCAGTGTGGACAGGGAGACTGACGAGCAGTACTTC
TRBJ1-3	TRBV2	-	-	CASSRHRRSTADSGNTIYF	TGTGCCAGCAGTCGTCACCGCCGCTCGACGGCGGACTCTGGAAACACCATATATTTT
TRBJ2-1	TRBV6-6	-	-	CASRPRVPYGEQFF	TGTGCCAGCAGGCCCAGGGTCCCATATGGTGAGCAGTTCTTC
TRBJ2-2	TRBV10-2	-	TRBD2	CASRTSGATGELFF	TGCGCCAGCAGGACTAGCGGAGCCACCGGGGAGCTGTTTTTT
TRBJ2-3	TRBV5-6	-	-	CASSLDLEVLTQYF	TGTGCCAGCAGCTTGGACCTGGAGGTTTTGACGCAGTATTTT
TRBJ2-2	TRBV4-1	-	TRBD2	CASSQEGLAVNGELFF	TGCGCCAGCAGCCAAGAAGGACTAGCGGTAAACGGGGAGCTGTTTTTT
TRBJ1-5	TRBV19	once	TRBD1	CASSKGQNSNQPQHF	TGTGCCAGTAGTAAGGGACAGAATAGCAATCAGCCCCAGCATTTT
TRBJ1-3	TRBV4-1	-	-	CASSQVNGGNTIYF	TGCGCCAGCAGCCAAGTAAACGGTGGAAACACCATATATTTT
TRBJ1-1	TRBV9	once	-	CASSVEGTGNTEAFF	TGTGCCAGCAGCGTAGAGGGAACAGGGAACACTGAAGCTTTCTTT
TRBJ2-1	TRBV9	-	-	CASSVRPGSRNEQFF	TGTGCCAGCAGCGTACGACCAGGTTCACGCAATGAGCAGTTCTTC
TRBJ1-2	TRBV19	-	-	CASSFKSGHDYTF	TGTGCCAGTAGTTTTAAATCGGGACATGACTACACCTTC
TRBJ2-7	TRBV19	-	-	CASSIVHRSYEQYF	TGTGCCAGTAGTATAGTTCACAGATCTTACGAGCAGTACTTC
TRBJ1-1	TRBV2	few	TRBD1	CASSGGTGGAFF	TGTGCCAGCAGTGGGGGGACAGGTGGGGCTTTCTTT
TRBJ2-2	TRBV4-2	-	-	CASSPLVSCTGELFF	TGTGCCAGCAGCCCCTTAGTGAGTTGCACCGGGGAGCTGTTTTTT
TRBJ2-5	TRBV6-5	-	-	CASTEPGQQETQYF	TGTGCCAGCACCGAACCCGGACAGCAGGAGACCCAGTACTTC
TRBJ2-4	TRBV25-1	-	-	CASSEYGVKGHIQYF	TGTGCCAGCAGTGAATACGGGGTCAAAGGGCACATTCAGTACTTC
TRBJ2-5	TRBV5-1	-	TRBD2	CASTVRTSGKETQYF	TGCGCCAGCACCGTCCGGACTAGCGGAAAAGAGACCCAGTACTTC
TRBJ2-3	TRBV7-2	few	TRBD2	CASSPGGGIVRPDTQYF	TGTGCCAGCAGCCCCGGGGGGGGCATCGTAAGGCCAGATACGCAGTATTTT
TRBJ2-7	TRBV9	-	-	CASSPRDGGPAYEQYF	TGTGCCAGCAGCCCCCGGGACGGGGGGCCCGCCTACGAGCAGTACTTC
TRBJ2-1	TRBV4-3	-	TRBD2	CASSQEGLAEDEQFF	TGCGCCAGCAGCCAAGAGGGCCTAGCGGAAGACGAGCAGTTCTTC
TRBJ1-2	TRBV5-1	-	-	CASTSGGEYYGYTF	TGCGCCAGCACCTCGGGGGGCGAGTACTATGGCTACACCTTC
TRBJ2-5	TRBV19	-	TRBD2	CASSIASGRYQETQYF	TGTGCCAGTAGTATAGCTAGCGGGAGATACCAAGAGACCCAGTACTTC
TRBJ2-1	TRBV6-1	-	TRBD2	CASSGGLAGSSYNEQFF	TGTGCCAGCAGTGGCGGACTAGCCGGGAGCTCCTACAATGAGCAGTTCTTC
TRBJ2-7	TRBV27	-	TRBD2	CASNETGTSGPGPSYEQYF	TGTGCCAGCAACGAGACCGGGACTAGCGGCCCGGGACCCTCCTACGAGCAGTACTTC
TRBJ2-7	TRBV10-3	-	TRBD1	CAIARLGGQVYEQYF	TGTGCCATCGCCCGACTCGGCGGACAGGTTTACGAGCAGTACTTC
TRBJ2-7	TRBV28	-	TRBD1	CASSLGARQGDPHYEQYF	TGTGCCAGCAGTTTAGGAGCTCGACAGGGGGATCCGCACTACGAGCAGTACTTC
TRBJ2-7	TRBV5-8	few	TRBD2	CASSETSGPYEQYF	TGTGCCAGCAGTGAGACTAGCGGACCCTACGAGCAGTACTTC
TRBJ2-4	TRBV14	-	TRBD2	CASSQDPAGGLAGAKNIQYF	TGTGCCAGCAGCCAAGACCCAGCGGGAGGCCTCGCTGGGGCCAAAAACATTCAGTACTTC
TRBJ1-2	TRBV30	-	-	CAWSPGVAGGYTF	TGTGCCTGGAGTCCGGGAGTCGCGGGGGGCTACACCTTC
TRBJ2-4	TRBV19	-	-	CASNRPTTGVGKNIQYF	TGTGCCAGTAACCGACCGACCACGGGAGTCGGCAAAAACATTCAGTACTTC
TRBJ1-2	TRBV28	-	-	CASGSIGQPSGYTF	TGTGCCAGCGGGTCGATAGGACAGCCCTCGGGCTACACCTTC
TRBJ2-5	TRBV19	-	-	CASRFGGTQYF	TGTGCCAGTAGGTTCGGGGGGACCCAGTACTTC
TRBJ2-4	TRBV5-6	few	-	CASSSLGGSDKNIQYF	TGTGCCAGCAGCTCCCTGGGGGGATCGGACAAAAACATTCAGTACTTC
TRBJ1-1	TRBV15	-	-	CATSRDWSHREEAFF	TGTGCCACCAGCAGAGATTGGTCTCACAGGGAGGAAGCTTTCTTT
TRBJ2-7	TRBV7-6	-	-	CASSSSGIGGEQYF	TGTGCCAGCAGCTCCAGCGGGATAGGGGGCGAGCAGTACTTC